This T cell receptor (beta chain) originates from a study of T cell repertoires in ileal Crohn's disease. The wider study: Every patient was operated on for stricturing (approximately 60%) or penetrating (about 40%) complications. Per sample, roughly 500 nanograms of biopsy DNA were TCRB immunosequenced.

Study outcomes and limitations: Compared with non-smokers, active smokers at surgery showed more clonal expansions.

The time point was: inflamed ileum from the surgical specimen. Notes on this clone: Antigen: not known.

Using immunoSEQ multiplex PCR, the repertoire was profiled, and TCRdb retains in-frame clones only, with some absent. The table lists some 16,000 clones, 92% of them singletons. The sample was ileal tissue. The receptor's source is an adult with Crohn's disease.

The CDR3 is CASSFDGNQPQHF. For the CDR3, the DNA is TGTGCCAGCAGCTTTGATGGAAATCAGCCCCAGCATTTT. The chain couples TRBV7-9 to TRBJ1-5; D is unresolved. CDR1 and CDR2 from the germline V gene are SEHNR and FQNEAQ (reference sequence). V dropped 3 bases and J dropped 4 bases, with 7 bases sitting between them. The CDR3 runs 13 residues. Full variable domain (outside the CDR3, taken from reference TRBV7-9 and TRBJ1-5): DTGVSQNPRHKITKRGQNVTFRCDPISEHNRLYWYRQTLGQGPEFLTYFQNEAQLEKSRLLSDRFSAERPKGSFSTLEIQRTEQGDSAMYLCASSFDGNQPQHFGDGTRLSIL.